The clone carrying this T cell receptor beta chain has a handful of counts. TCRdb's table, derived via immunoSEQ multiplex PCR, lists solely in-frame clones and lacks some. Of about half a million clones listed, 70% to 85% are singletons. Germline V CDR1 and CDR2: MDHEN, SYDVKM. V lost 6 bases to trimming and J lost 4 bases, with 18 bases between them. The CDR3 has 15 amino acids. This sample stems from a study of shared clonotypes between healthy human individuals. The sequence was obtained from a middle-aged woman in good health. Some clones in this sample may be carry-over from other donors' samples. The sequenced sample was PBMCs. The chain is built from TRBV28 and TRBJ1-1; perhaps TRBD1 as D (6 bases). The CDR3 DNA reads as TGTGCCAGCAGGCAAAGTGGGGGGGCTGGCACTGAAGCTTTCTTT. Residues: CASRQSGGAGTEAFF.